The rows below give T cell receptor beta chains drawn from one sample of a study of blood T cell repertoires in COVID-19. Only in-frame clones appear in the TCRdb table, and some are missing; sequencing was by immunoSEQ multiplex PCR. The sample records about 250,000 clones, roughly 85% being singletons. The sample was PBMCs or T cells enriched from blood (not recorded which). The receptors derive from a woman aged 45 to 65 with acute COVID-19. CDR3s include the opening cysteine and the closing phenylalanine or tryptophan. The D gene is left open where the match is weak. Clone sizes are given selectively: once, few, many, or a class where the clone is expanded.

CDR3nt: TGTGCCAGCAGTTTGGGACAACTGAACACTGAAGCTTTCTTT; CDR3aa: CASSLGQLNTEAFF; v_gene: TRBV2; abundance: .; d_gene: .; j_gene: TRBJ1-1
CDR3nt: TGTGCCAGCAGGGCTCCGGGACAGGGGGCTGGGGAGCTGTTTTTT; CDR3aa: CASRAPGQGAGELFF; v_gene: TRBV2; abundance: .; d_gene: TRBD1; j_gene: TRBJ2-2
CDR3nt: TGTGCCAGCAGGGTAGGGGTGAGCTCCTACGAGCAGTACTTC; CDR3aa: CASRVGVSSYEQYF; v_gene: TRBV27; abundance: .; d_gene: .; j_gene: TRBJ2-7
CDR3nt: TGTGCCAGCAGCTTGGGGCGGGCCCACAACTATGGCTACACCTTC; CDR3aa: CASSLGRAHNYGYTF; v_gene: TRBV5-6; abundance: .; d_gene: .; j_gene: TRBJ1-2
CDR3nt: TGTGCCAGCAAGCTGAACACTGAAGCTTTCTTT; CDR3aa: CASKLNTEAFF; v_gene: TRBV27; abundance: .; d_gene: .; j_gene: TRBJ1-1
CDR3nt: TGTGCCAGCAGCTTAGGGGGACTAGCTGTGGATACGCAGTATTTT; CDR3aa: CASSLGGLAVDTQYF; v_gene: TRBV13; abundance: .; d_gene: TRBD2; j_gene: TRBJ2-3
CDR3nt: TGTGCCAGCAGTGCGGAAGGAGGGCTGAATTCACCCCTCCACTTT; CDR3aa: CASSAEGGLNSPLHF; v_gene: TRBV2; abundance: .; d_gene: .; j_gene: TRBJ1-6
CDR3nt: TGTGCCAGCAGTTTAGCGGGGGGCTACAATGAGCAGTTCTTC; CDR3aa: CASSLAGGYNEQFF; v_gene: TRBV28; abundance: .; d_gene: TRBD2; j_gene: TRBJ2-1
CDR3nt: TGTGCCAGCAGTTTATTGGGCCACCTGGCCCACACCTTC; CDR3aa: CASSLLGHLAHTF; v_gene: TRBV28; abundance: .; d_gene: .; j_gene: TRBJ1-2
CDR3nt: TGCGCCAGCAGCTTCCGACTAGTAACTGGGGATACGCAGTATTTT; CDR3aa: CASSFRLVTGDTQYF; v_gene: TRBV5-1; abundance: .; d_gene: .; j_gene: TRBJ2-3
CDR3nt: TGTGCCACCGACAGGGGCTCGGATGGCAATCAGCCCCAGCATTTT; CDR3aa: CATDRGSDGNQPQHF; v_gene: TRBV6-5; abundance: .; d_gene: TRBD1; j_gene: TRBJ1-5
CDR3nt: TGTGCCATCAGTGCGCGGGACAGGGGGGAAACTGAAGCTTTCTTT; CDR3aa: CAISARDRGETEAFF; v_gene: TRBV10-3; abundance: .; d_gene: TRBD1; j_gene: TRBJ1-1
CDR3nt: TGTGCCAGCAGCCAAGGGTACAGCAACTATGGCTACACCTTC; CDR3aa: CASSQGYSNYGYTF; v_gene: TRBV3-1/TRBV3-2; abundance: .; d_gene: .; j_gene: TRBJ1-2
CDR3nt: TGTGCCAGCAGCTTAACTAGCGAACACATTCAGTACTTC; CDR3aa: CASSLTSEHIQYF; v_gene: TRBV7-3; abundance: .; d_gene: .; j_gene: TRBJ2-4
CDR3nt: TGCGCCAGCAGCCAAGAAGCGCGGGGGAATGAGCAGTTCTTC; CDR3aa: CASSQEARGNEQFF; v_gene: TRBV4-1; abundance: .; d_gene: TRBD2; j_gene: TRBJ2-1
CDR3nt: TGTGCCAGCAGTCCCTGGGGAGCAAGGGCTGAAGCTTTCTTT; CDR3aa: CASSPWGARAEAFF; v_gene: TRBV6-5; abundance: few; d_gene: .; j_gene: TRBJ1-1
CDR3nt: TGTGCCAGTAGTATAGATCACAGGGGGGCCTATGGCTACACCTTC; CDR3aa: CASSIDHRGAYGYTF; v_gene: TRBV19; abundance: few; d_gene: TRBD1; j_gene: TRBJ1-2
CDR3nt: TGTGCCAGCAGCCTCACTAGCTCCTACGATACGCAGTATTTT; CDR3aa: CASSLTSSYDTQYF; v_gene: TRBV3-1/TRBV3-2; abundance: .; d_gene: .; j_gene: TRBJ2-3
CDR3nt: TGTGCCATCAGAATGGACAGATCGAACACTGAAGCTTTCTTT; CDR3aa: CAIRMDRSNTEAFF; v_gene: TRBV10-3; abundance: .; d_gene: .; j_gene: TRBJ1-1
CDR3nt: TGTGCCAGCAGTGAAGCGCTTCTGGCTGTCTCTGGAAACACCATATATTTT; CDR3aa: CASSEALLAVSGNTIYF; v_gene: TRBV6-1; abundance: .; d_gene: .; j_gene: TRBJ1-3
CDR3nt: TGTGCCAGCAGCTTGGCACCCCACAGTGGTTCAGATACGCAGTATTTT; CDR3aa: CASSLAPHSGSDTQYF; v_gene: TRBV5-6; abundance: once; d_gene: .; j_gene: TRBJ2-3
CDR3nt: TGTGCCATCAGTGAAATAGCGGAAGAGACCCAGTACTTC; CDR3aa: CAISEIAEETQYF; v_gene: TRBV10-3; abundance: .; d_gene: .; j_gene: TRBJ2-5
CDR3nt: TGCAGTGCTAGTTGGGACAAAAACAATGAGCAGTTCTTC; CDR3aa: CSASWDKNNEQFF; v_gene: TRBV20-1; abundance: .; d_gene: .; j_gene: TRBJ2-1
CDR3nt: TGTGCCAGCAGCCGGCGGGTTGGGTATTCCTACGAGCAGTACTTC; CDR3aa: CASSRRVGYSYEQYF; v_gene: TRBV21-1; abundance: .; d_gene: .; j_gene: TRBJ2-7
CDR3nt: TGTGCCAGCAGTACCTGGAGCCAGCCCCAGCATTTT; CDR3aa: CASSTWSQPQHF; v_gene: TRBV2; abundance: few; d_gene: .; j_gene: TRBJ1-5
CDR3nt: TGTGCCAGCAGCTGGGGGGTGGCAGGGAGGGGAGATACGCAGTATTTT; CDR3aa: CASSWGVAGRGDTQYF; v_gene: TRBV7-2; abundance: .; d_gene: TRBD2; j_gene: TRBJ2-3